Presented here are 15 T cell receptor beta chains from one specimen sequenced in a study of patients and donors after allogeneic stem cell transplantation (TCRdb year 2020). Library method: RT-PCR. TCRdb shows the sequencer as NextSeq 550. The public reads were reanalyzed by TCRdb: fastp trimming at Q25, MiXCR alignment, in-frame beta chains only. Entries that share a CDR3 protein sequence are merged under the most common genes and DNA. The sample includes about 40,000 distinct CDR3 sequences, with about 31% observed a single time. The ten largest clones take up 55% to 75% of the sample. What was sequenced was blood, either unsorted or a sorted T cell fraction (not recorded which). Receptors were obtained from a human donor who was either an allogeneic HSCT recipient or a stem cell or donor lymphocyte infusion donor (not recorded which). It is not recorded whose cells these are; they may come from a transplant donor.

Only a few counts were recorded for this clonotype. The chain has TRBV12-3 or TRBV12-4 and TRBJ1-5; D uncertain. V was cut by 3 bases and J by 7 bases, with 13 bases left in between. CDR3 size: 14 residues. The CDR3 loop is CASSLRGNWQPQHF. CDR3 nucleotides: TGTGCCAGCAGTTTGCGAGGGAATTGGCAGCCCCAGCATTTT.

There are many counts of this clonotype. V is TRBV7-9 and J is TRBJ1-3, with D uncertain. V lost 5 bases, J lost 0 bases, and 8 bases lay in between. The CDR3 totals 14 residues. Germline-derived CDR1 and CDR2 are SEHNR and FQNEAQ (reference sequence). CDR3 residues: CASSPTFSGNTIYF. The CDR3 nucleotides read TGTGCCAGCAGCCCGACGTTCTCTGGAAACACCATATATTTT.

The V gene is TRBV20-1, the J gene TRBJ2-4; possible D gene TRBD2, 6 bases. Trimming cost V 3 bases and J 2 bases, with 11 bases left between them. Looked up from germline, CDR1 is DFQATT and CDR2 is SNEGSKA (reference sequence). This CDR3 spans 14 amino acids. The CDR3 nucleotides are TGCAGTGCTAGGCCGCGGGGACCCAAAAACATTCAGTACTTC. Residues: CSARPRGPKNIQYF.

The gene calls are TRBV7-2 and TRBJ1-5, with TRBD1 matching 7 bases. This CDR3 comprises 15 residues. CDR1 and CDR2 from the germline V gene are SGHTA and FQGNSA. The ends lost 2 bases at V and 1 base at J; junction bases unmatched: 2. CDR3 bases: TGTGCCAGCAGCTTACTACAGGGGAGCAATCAGCCCCAGCATTTT. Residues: CASSLLQGSNQPQHF.

DNA for the CDR3: TGTGCCAGCAGTTACTCGACGGTAGCCGCCACCGGGGAGCTGTTTTTT. The encoded protein is CASSYSTVAATGELFF. The chain uses TRBV6-2 or TRBV6-3 and TRBJ2-2; D call uncertain. The CDR3 has 16 residues. Trimming removed 0 bases from V and 4 bases from J, with 12 bases in between. Germline V lookup: CDR1 MNHEY, CDR2 SVGEGT.

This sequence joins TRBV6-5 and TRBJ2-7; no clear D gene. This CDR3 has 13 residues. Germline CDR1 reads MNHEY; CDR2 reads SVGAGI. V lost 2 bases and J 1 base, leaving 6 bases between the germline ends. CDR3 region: CASSYGVSYEQYF. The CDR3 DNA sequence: TGTGCCAGCAGTTACGGGGTATCCTACGAGCAGTACTTC.

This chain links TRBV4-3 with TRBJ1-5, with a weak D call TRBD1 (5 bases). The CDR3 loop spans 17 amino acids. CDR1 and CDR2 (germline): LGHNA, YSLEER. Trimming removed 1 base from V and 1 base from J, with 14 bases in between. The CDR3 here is CASSQVLTTVSNQPQHF. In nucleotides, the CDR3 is TGCGCCAGCAGCCAAGTGCTGACGACAGTAAGCAATCAGCCCCAGCATTTT.

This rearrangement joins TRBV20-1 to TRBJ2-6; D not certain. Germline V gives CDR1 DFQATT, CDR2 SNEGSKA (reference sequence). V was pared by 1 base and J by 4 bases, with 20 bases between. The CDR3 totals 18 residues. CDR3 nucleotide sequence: TGCAGTGCTAGAGCTCCGGCTACCCGCCCTTTAGGGGCCAACGTCCTGACTTTC. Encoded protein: CSARAPATRPLGANVLTF.

The CDR3 is CASSDAGSLNTEAFF. The CDR3 DNA is TGTGCCAGCAGTGACGCCGGTAGCCTGAACACTGAAGCTTTCTTT. The chain employs TRBV28 and TRBJ1-1; D unclear. The CDR3 covers 15 residues. The V end lost 5 bases, the J end lost 0 bases, and 13 bases lay between the germline ends. The V gene's germline CDR1 is MDHEN and CDR2 SYDVKM.

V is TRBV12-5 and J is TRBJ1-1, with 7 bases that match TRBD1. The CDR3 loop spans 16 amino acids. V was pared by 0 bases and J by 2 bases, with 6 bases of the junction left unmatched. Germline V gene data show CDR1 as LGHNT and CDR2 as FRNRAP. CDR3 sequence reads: CASGLVRRGVNTEAFF. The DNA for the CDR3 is TGTGCTAGTGGTTTGGTCCGCAGGGGGGTTAACACTGAAGCTTTCTTT.

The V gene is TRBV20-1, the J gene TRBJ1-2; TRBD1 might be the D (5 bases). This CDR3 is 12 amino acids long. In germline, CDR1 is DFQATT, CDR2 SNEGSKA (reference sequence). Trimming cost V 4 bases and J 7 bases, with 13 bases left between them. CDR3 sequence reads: CSATRAGRGYTF. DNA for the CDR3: TGCAGTGCTACCAGGGCGGGTCGTGGCTACACCTTC.

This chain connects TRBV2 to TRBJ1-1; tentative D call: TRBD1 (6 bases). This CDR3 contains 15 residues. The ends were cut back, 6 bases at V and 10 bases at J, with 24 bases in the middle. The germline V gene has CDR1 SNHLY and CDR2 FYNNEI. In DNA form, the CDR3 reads TGTGCCAGCAGCCGCCCTGCGTCGGGGGGCGTGGGAGCTTTCTTT. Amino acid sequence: CASSRPASGGVGAFF. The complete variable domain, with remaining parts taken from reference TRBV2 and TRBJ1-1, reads EPEVTQTPSHQVTQMGQEVILRCVPISNHLYFYWYRQILGQKVEFLVSFYNNEISEKSEIFDDQFSVERPDGSNFTLKIRSTKLEDSAMYFCASSRPASGGVGAFFGQGTRLTVV.

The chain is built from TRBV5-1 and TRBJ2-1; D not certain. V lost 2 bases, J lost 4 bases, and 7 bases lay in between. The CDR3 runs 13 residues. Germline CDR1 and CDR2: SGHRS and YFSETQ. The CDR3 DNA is TGCGCCAGCAGCTTCCTCTTGTACAATGAGCAGTTCTTC. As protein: CASSFLLYNEQFF.

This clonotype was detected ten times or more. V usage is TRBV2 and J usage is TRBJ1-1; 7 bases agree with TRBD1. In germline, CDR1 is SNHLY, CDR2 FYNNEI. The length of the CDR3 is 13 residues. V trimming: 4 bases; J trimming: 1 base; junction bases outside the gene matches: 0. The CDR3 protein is CASSGQGNTEAFF. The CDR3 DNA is TGTGCCAGCAGTGGACAGGGGAACACTGAAGCTTTCTTT.

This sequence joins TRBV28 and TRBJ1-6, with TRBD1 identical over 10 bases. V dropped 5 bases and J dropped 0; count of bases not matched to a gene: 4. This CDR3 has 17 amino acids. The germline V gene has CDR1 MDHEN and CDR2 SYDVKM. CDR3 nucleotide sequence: TGTGCCAGCAGTCACCGGGACAGGGGCTCCTATAATTCACCCCTCCACTTT. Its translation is CASSHRDRGSYNSPLHF.